This is a list of T cell receptor beta chains from one sample in a study of shared clonotypes between healthy human individuals. Profiled with immunoSEQ multiplex PCR; TCRdb holds only in-frame clones, not every one. Among some 200,000 clones, about 68% were seen once, and the ten largest hold roughly 10%. Sequencing was carried out using memory CD4+ T cells sorted from blood. Receptor source: a man under 40 in good health. Both conserved end residues are part of each CDR3. Fields, in order: CDR3 protein, CDR3 DNA, clone size, D gene, V gene, J gene. A D gene is named only where the DNA matches it firmly. Clone size is given for some rows only: seen once, a few or many times, or a class if the clone is expanded.

CASSRGRVSYEQYF	TGCGCCAGCAGCCGAGGGAGGGTCTCCTACGAGCAGTACTTC	NA	TRBD2	TRBV5-1	TRBJ2-7
CASSVGAGVGTGELFF	TGTGCCAGCAGCGTAGGGGCGGGAGTTGGTACCGGGGAGCTGTTTTTT	NA	TRBD2	TRBV9	TRBJ2-2
CASSVGRGRAYEQYF	TGTGCCAGCAGCGTAGGGCGAGGGAGGGCCTACGAGCAGTACTTC	NA	TRBD2	TRBV9	TRBJ2-7
CAISGGTGTYEQYF	TGTGCCATCTCGGGGGGGACAGGAACCTACGAGCAGTACTTC	NA	NA	TRBV10-3	TRBJ2-7
CATSRGSGSYRGSYNEQFF	TGTGCCACCAGCAGGGGTAGCGGGAGCTATAGGGGGTCCTACAATGAGCAGTTCTTC	NA	TRBD2	TRBV15	TRBJ2-1
CASSHWGTSGNIQYF	TGCGCCAGCAGCCATTGGGGGACTAGTGGAAACATTCAGTACTTC	NA	TRBD2	TRBV4-1	TRBJ2-4
CASRPTSGAEFF	TGTGCCAGCAGGCCCACTAGCGGGGCAGAGTTCTTC	NA	TRBD2	TRBV7-2	TRBJ2-1
CASSVGGGTSTDTQYF	TGTGCCAGCAGCGTAGGAGGGGGCACTAGCACAGATACGCAGTATTTT	NA	TRBD1	TRBV9	TRBJ2-3
CASSSAAGVQETQYF	TGTGCCAGCAGCTCCGCGGCGGGTGTCCAAGAGACCCAGTACTTC	NA	NA	TRBV5-4	TRBJ2-5
CASSPRTSGRTDTQYF	TGTGCCAGCAGCCCCCGGACTAGCGGGAGAACAGATACGCAGTATTTT	NA	TRBD2	TRBV7-6	TRBJ2-3
CASSKGLRNNEQFF	TGTGCCAGTAGTAAAGGACTGAGAAACAATGAGCAGTTCTTC	NA	NA	TRBV19	TRBJ2-1
CASSLEGYGYTF	TGTGCCAGCAGCTTGGAAGGATACGGCTACACCTTC	NA	NA	TRBV5-4	TRBJ1-2
CASSQRVLDTQYF	TGTGCCAGCAGCCAAAGAGTGTTAGATACGCAGTATTTT	NA	NA	TRBV5-5	TRBJ2-3
CSVPAGGQYEQFF	TGCAGCGTTCCAGCGGGAGGGCAGTATGAGCAGTTCTTC	NA	TRBD2	TRBV29-1	TRBJ2-1
CASRPGGNNDNEQFF	TGCGCCAGCCGTCCGGGAGGGAATAATGACAATGAGCAGTTCTTC	NA	TRBD2	TRBV5-1	TRBJ2-1
CASSYAQLGNEQFF	TGTGCCAGCAGTTACGCCCAACTAGGAAATGAGCAGTTCTTC	NA	NA	TRBV6-6	TRBJ2-1
CASSLGSGRPYEQYF	TGCGCCAGCAGCTTGGGGTCTGGGCGGCCCTACGAGCAGTACTTC	NA	NA	TRBV5-1	TRBJ2-7
CASSVSGVQLTYEQYF	TGTGCCAGCAGTGTGAGTGGCGTGCAGCTTACCTACGAGCAGTACTTC	NA	NA	TRBV2	TRBJ2-7
CSVEIWTSGSEQYF	TGCAGCGTTGAAATTTGGACTAGCGGGAGCGAGCAGTACTTC	NA	TRBD2	TRBV29-1	TRBJ2-7
CASSPPQGRGRTEAFF	TGTGCCAGCTCACCACCACAGGGTAGAGGCAGGACTGAAGCTTTCTTT	NA	NA	TRBV18	TRBJ1-1
CASSPSQNTGELFF	TGTGCCAGCAGCCCGAGCCAGAACACCGGGGAGCTGTTTTTT	NA	NA	TRBV7-2	TRBJ2-2
CASGRGTNEKLFF	TGTGCCAGTGGACGGGGGACTAATGAAAAACTGTTTTTT	NA	NA	TRBV6-1	TRBJ1-4
CASSLVQGAYEQYF	TGTGCCAGCAGCTTAGTACAGGGGGCCTACGAGCAGTACTTC	few	TRBD1	TRBV7-8	TRBJ2-7
CATSLRPGLAYEQYF	TGTGCCACCAGCCTAAGACCGGGACTAGCATACGAGCAGTACTTC	few	TRBD2	TRBV15	TRBJ2-7
CASSVNRNEQFF	TGTGCCAGCAGCGTTAACCGAAATGAGCAGTTCTTC	NA	NA	TRBV9	TRBJ2-1
CASSVGSRQGNIQYF	TGTGCCAGCAGCGTAGGGTCCCGACAGGGAAACATTCAGTACTTC	few	TRBD1	TRBV9	TRBJ2-4
CASSQDQFSGNTIYF	TGCGCCAGCAGCCAGGATCAATTCTCTGGAAACACCATATATTTT	once	NA	TRBV5-1	TRBJ1-3
CASRIQSNQPQHF	TGTGCCAGCAGAATTCAAAGCAATCAGCCCCAGCATTTT	NA	NA	TRBV6-5	TRBJ1-5
CASRWVQPNTGELFF	TGTGCCAGCAGATGGGTACAGCCTAACACCGGGGAGCTGTTTTTT	NA	NA	TRBV7-9	TRBJ2-2
CASGLVFSLYEQYF	TGTGCTAGTGGTTTGGTTTTTTCTCTCTACGAGCAGTACTTC	NA	NA	TRBV12-5	TRBJ2-7
CASSQRANQPQHF	TGTGCCAGCAGCCAACGGGCGAATCAGCCCCAGCATTTT	NA	NA	TRBV4-2	TRBJ1-5